This T cell receptor beta chain appears in the sequencing data of a study of post-analysis software for immune sequencing data. Overall study findings and caveats: Relative to controls, patients had five TRBV segments at higher frequency, with TRBV5-6, TRBV5-1 and TRBV20-1 among these.

The trim removed 6 bases at V and 1 base at J, leaving 9 bases unmatched. The CDR3 has 17 amino acids. The germline gives CDR1 PRHDT, CDR2 FYEKMQ (reference sequence). cDNA libraries of TCR beta carried unique molecular identifiers. TCRdb re-analysed the PCR reads in MiXCR, keeping a single row per CDR3 protein. The sample yields about 460,000 distinct CDR3 sequences, roughly 46% seen once. In this sample, this clonotype turned up a few times. What it binds is not known. The chain combines TRBV13 with TRBJ2-5, with 12 bases fitting TRBD2. The clonotype originates from a girl aged 10 to 17 with multiple sclerosis. Sequencing was done on a sample of blood. The CDR3 loop reads CASSYTGTSGPQETQYF. DNA for the CDR3: TGTGCCAGCAGTTATACCGGGACTAGCGGGCCCCAAGAGACCCAGTACTTC. Drawing the rest from reference TRBV13 and TRBJ2-5, the complete variable domain is AAGVIQSPRHLIKEKRETATLKCYPIPRHDTVYWYQQGPGQDPQFLISFYEKMQSDKGSIPDRFSAQQFSDYHSELNMSSLELGDSALYFCASSYTGTSGPQETQYFGPGTRLLVL.